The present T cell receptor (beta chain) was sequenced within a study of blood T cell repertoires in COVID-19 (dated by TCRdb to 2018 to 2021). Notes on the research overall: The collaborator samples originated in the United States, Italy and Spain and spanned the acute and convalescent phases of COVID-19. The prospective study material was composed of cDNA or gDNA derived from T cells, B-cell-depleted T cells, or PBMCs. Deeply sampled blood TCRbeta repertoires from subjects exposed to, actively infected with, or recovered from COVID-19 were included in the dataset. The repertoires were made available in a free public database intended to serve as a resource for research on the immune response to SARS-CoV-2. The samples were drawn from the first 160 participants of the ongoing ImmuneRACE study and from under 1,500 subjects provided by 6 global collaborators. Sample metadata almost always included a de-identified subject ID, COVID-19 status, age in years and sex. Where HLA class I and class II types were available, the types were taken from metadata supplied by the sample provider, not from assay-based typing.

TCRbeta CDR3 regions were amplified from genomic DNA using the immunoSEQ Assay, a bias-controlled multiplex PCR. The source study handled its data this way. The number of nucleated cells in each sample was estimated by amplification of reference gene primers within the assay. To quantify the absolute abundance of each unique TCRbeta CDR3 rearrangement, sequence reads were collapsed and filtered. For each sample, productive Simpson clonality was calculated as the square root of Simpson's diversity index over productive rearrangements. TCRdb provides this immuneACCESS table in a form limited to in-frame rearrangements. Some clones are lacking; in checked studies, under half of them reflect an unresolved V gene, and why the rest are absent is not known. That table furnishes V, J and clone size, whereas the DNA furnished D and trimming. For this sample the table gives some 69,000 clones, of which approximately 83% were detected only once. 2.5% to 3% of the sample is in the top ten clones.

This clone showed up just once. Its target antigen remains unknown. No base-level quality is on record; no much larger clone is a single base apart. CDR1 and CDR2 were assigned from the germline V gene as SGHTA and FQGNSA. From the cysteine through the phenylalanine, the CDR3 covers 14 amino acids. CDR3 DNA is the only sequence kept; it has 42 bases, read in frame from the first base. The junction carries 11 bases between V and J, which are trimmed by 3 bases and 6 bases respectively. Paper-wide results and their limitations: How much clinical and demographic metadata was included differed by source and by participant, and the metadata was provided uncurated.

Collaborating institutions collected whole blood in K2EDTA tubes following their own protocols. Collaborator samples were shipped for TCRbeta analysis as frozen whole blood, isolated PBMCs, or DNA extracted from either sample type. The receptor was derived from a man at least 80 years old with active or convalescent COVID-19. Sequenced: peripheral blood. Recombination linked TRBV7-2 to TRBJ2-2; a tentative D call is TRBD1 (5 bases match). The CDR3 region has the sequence CASSLKGRPGELFF. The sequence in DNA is TGTGCCAGCAGCTTGAAGGGGCGGCCCGGGGAGCTGTTTTTT.